The present T cell receptor (beta chain) was sequenced within a study of graft-versus-host responses after intestinal transplantation. The method was immunoSEQ multiplex PCR; TCRdb's version includes in-frame clones alone and lacks a portion of them. Of 7,000 to 10,000 clones in the sample, roughly a quarter are singletons; the top ten hold 4.5% to 6%. Notes on the study in general: Investigators detected GvH clones in recipient marrow, with some emerging earlier in ileum or blood.

V lost 5 bases and J 2 bases, leaving 9 bases between the germline ends. The germline V gene has CDR1 ENHRY and CDR2 SYGVKD. The CDR3 is made up of 13 amino acids. Co-plating was performed using roughly 200,000 CFSE-labeled responder cells and roughly 200,000 irradiated, violet-dye-labeled stimulator cells. By proportion, this clone is medium-sized (0.01 to 0.1%). The receptor was isolated from a human patient who was an organ donor for intestinal transplantation. Specimen: alloreactive CD8+ T cells from a mixed lymphocyte reaction culture, collected before transplantation. As to subset: CFSE-low proliferating T cells sorted from roughly 6-day pre-transplant mixed lymphocyte reaction (GvH or HvG direction). The J gene is TRBJ1-2, the V gene TRBV10-3; D not certain. As DNA, the CDR3 is TGTGCCATCAGTTTCAGCGACAACTATGGCTACACCTTC. Its translation: CAISFSDNYGYTF.